This T cell receptor (beta chain) was recorded in a study of tumor-infiltrating lymphocytes in glioblastoma multiforme. Study-wide results and limits: No surface-marker sorting into functional T cell subtypes was done. Only one glioblastoma patient had TCR and mutation analysis.

TCR beta libraries were built from RNA through three nested multiplex PCR rounds using modified ARM-PCR. TCRB cDNA was made from 0.4 to 0.65 ug total RNA. TCRdb called the multiplex PCR reads again in MiXCR, with one record for every CDR3 protein. The table includes 30,000 or so distinct CDR3 sequences, more than 55% detected once. This clonotype is classed as medium-sized. The antigen is undetermined. Germline V gives CDR1 LGHNA, CDR2 YNFKEQ. The CDR3 length is 16 residues. V lost 4 bases, J lost 0 bases, and 5 bases stayed unmatched. The sequence came from a male donor with glioblastoma. Sequencing was done on a sample of brain tumor tissue. The V call is TRBV4-2, the J call TRBJ2-7, with 11 positions matching TRBD2. Here the CDR3 DNA reads TGTGCCAGCAGCCCCCCGACTAGCGGGGTCTCCTACGAGCAGTACTTC. It encodes CASSPPTSGVSYEQYF.